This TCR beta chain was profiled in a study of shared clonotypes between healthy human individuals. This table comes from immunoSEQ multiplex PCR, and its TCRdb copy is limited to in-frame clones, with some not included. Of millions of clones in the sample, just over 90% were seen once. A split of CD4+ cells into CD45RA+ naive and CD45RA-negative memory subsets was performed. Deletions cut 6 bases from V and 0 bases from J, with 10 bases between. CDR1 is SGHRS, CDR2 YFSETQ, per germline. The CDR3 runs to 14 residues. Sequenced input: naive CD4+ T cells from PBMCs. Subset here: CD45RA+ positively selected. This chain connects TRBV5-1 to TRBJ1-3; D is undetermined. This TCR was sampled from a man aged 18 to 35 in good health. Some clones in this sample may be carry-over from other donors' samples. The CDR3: CASKKDSSGNTIYF. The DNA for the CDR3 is TGCGCCAGCAAGAAGGATAGCTCTGGAAACACCATATATTTT. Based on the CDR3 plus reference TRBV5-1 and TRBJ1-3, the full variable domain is KAGVTQTPRYLIKTRGQQVTLSCSPISGHRSVSWYQQTPGQGLQFLFEYFSETQRNKGNFPGRFSGRQFSNSRSEMNVSTLELGDSALYLCASKKDSSGNTIYFGEGSWLTVV.